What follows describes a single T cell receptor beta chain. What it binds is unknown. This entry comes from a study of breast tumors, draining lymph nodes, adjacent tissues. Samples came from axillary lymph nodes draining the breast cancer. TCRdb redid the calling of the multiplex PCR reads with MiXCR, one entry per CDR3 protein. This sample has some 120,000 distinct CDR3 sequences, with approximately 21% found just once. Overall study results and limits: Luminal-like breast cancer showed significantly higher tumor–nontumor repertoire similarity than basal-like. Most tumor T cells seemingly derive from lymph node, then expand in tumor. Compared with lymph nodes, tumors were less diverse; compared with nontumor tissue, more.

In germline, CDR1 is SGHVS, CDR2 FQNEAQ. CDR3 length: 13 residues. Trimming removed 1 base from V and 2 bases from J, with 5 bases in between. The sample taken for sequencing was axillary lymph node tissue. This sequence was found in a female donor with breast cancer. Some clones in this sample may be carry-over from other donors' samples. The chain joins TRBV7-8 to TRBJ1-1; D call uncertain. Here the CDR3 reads CASSLDRNTEAFF. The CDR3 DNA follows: TGTGCCAGCAGCTTAGACAGAAACACTGAAGCTTTCTTT.